The entry below describes one T cell receptor beta chain. Its target is not known. The germline V gene encodes CDR1 SGHDT and CDR2 YYEEEE. CDR3 length: 13 residues. Trimming pared 0 bases from V and 5 bases from J, leaving 3 bases between. It was cDNA, reverse transcribed from extracted RNA, that served as the sequencing template. Method: immunoSEQ multiplex PCR; TCRdb's copy keeps in-frame clones and lacks some. The data contain fewer than 150,000 clones, approximately 51% of them singletons. These data are taken from a study of CD8+ T cells in alopecia areata. The study, taken as a whole, reports: Lesional scalp displayed greater clonality than normal scalp, most notably in alopecia totalis/universalis.

As for treatment: oral pan-JAK inhibitor, 5-10 mg twice daily. V usage is TRBV5-6 and J usage is TRBJ1-6; D gene uncertain. This clonotype originated in a human donor with alopecia areata. This specimen was CD4+ T cells sorted from blood, taken at week 24, from a patient treated with tofacitinib. The CDR3 DNA reads TGTGCCAGCAGCTTGGCTGATAATTCACCCCTCCACTTT. This encodes CASSLADNSPLHF.